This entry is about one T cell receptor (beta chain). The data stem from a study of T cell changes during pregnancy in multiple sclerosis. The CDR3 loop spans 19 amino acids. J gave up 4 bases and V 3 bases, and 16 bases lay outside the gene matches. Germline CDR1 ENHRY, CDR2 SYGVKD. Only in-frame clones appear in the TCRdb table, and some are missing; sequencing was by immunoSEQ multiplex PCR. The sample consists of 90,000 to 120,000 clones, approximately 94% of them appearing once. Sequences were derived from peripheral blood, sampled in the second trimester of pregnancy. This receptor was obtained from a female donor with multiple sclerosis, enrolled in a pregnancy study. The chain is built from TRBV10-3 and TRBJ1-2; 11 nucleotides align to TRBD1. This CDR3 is CAISEPLGQGAEGIYGYTF. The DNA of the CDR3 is TGTGCCATCAGTGAACCACTAGGACAGGGGGCCGAAGGCATCTATGGCTACACCTTC.